This is a list of T cell receptor beta chains from one sample in a study of blood T cell repertoires in COVID-19. Here immunoSEQ multiplex PCR was the method, and the copy in TCRdb shows in-frame clones only, minus some. Counted here are tens of thousands of clones, over 75% occurring once; the ten biggest clones make up 12%. Material for sequencing was peripheral blood. The receptors derive from a human donor in a cohort sampled during active COVID-19. Each CDR3 is given with its conserved first and last residue. D genes are given only for firm matches. Clone size is given for some rows only: seen once, a few or many times, or a class if the clone is expanded.

J gene: TRBJ2-7; D gene: TRBD1; clone size: -; V gene: TRBV4-2; CDR3 DNA: TGTGCCAGCAGCCAAGATCTCGGCAGGGGGCTTTCCTACGAGCAGTACTTC; CDR3 protein: CASSQDLGRGLSYEQYF
J gene: TRBJ2-1; D gene: -; clone size: -; V gene: TRBV28; CDR3 DNA: TGTGCCAGCAGGTTCACAGGGATGATTGAGCAGTTCTTC; CDR3 protein: CASRFTGMIEQFF
J gene: TRBJ2-7; D gene: TRBD1; clone size: -; V gene: TRBV10-3; CDR3 DNA: TGTGCCATCAGTGAGTCAAGACAGGGCAGCTGGGAGCAGTACTTC; CDR3 protein: CAISESRQGSWEQYF
J gene: TRBJ2-1; D gene: TRBD2; clone size: -; V gene: TRBV6-1; CDR3 DNA: TGTGCCAGCAGTGAAAGTAATAGCGGGGGAAGTGGGCAGTTCTTC; CDR3 protein: CASSESNSGGSGQFF
J gene: TRBJ1-2; D gene: TRBD1; clone size: -; V gene: TRBV10-3; CDR3 DNA: TGTGCCATCGCCTCACAGGGGGCGGATGGCTACACCTTC; CDR3 protein: CAIASQGADGYTF
J gene: TRBJ1-3; D gene: -; clone size: once; V gene: TRBV11-2; CDR3 DNA: TGTGCCAGCAGCTCTCTACAGGGTGAGGGAAACACCATATATTTT; CDR3 protein: CASSSLQGEGNTIYF
J gene: TRBJ2-7; D gene: TRBD1; clone size: -; V gene: TRBV15; CDR3 DNA: TGTGCCACCAGCAGGGAGGGACAGGCCTACGAGCAGTACTTC; CDR3 protein: CATSREGQAYEQYF
J gene: TRBJ2-3; D gene: TRBD2; clone size: -; V gene: TRBV19; CDR3 DNA: TGTGCCAGTAGTCCATTAGCGGGGGCCTCCACAGATACGCAGTATTTT; CDR3 protein: CASSPLAGASTDTQYF
J gene: TRBJ2-5; D gene: -; clone size: -; V gene: TRBV5-1; CDR3 DNA: TGCGCCAGCAGCTTGCTAGGGGACTACCAAGAGACCCAGTACTTC; CDR3 protein: CASSLLGDYQETQYF
J gene: TRBJ2-3; D gene: TRBD1; clone size: -; V gene: TRBV9; CDR3 DNA: TGTGCCAGCAGCGTAGCTACCATTGACAGGGGCGCAGATACGCAGTATTTT; CDR3 protein: CASSVATIDRGADTQYF
J gene: TRBJ1-1; D gene: TRBD1; clone size: -; V gene: TRBV19; CDR3 DNA: TGTGCCAGTAGTATCCAGGGGGCGCTTCTGAACACTGAAGCTTTCTTT; CDR3 protein: CASSIQGALLNTEAFF
J gene: TRBJ1-4; D gene: -; clone size: -; V gene: TRBV6-5; CDR3 DNA: TGTGCCAGCATCCATCCGGGGAGGGTTAATGAAAAACTGTTTTTT; CDR3 protein: CASIHPGRVNEKLFF
J gene: TRBJ1-2; D gene: TRBD1; clone size: once; V gene: TRBV5-4; CDR3 DNA: TGTGCCAGCAGCACAGGGGGCGCCTGGTATGGCTACACCTTC; CDR3 protein: CASSTGGAWYGYTF
J gene: TRBJ1-2; D gene: TRBD1; clone size: once; V gene: TRBV29-1; CDR3 DNA: TGCAGCGTTGCCGTCACAGGGGCCTATGGCTACACCTTC; CDR3 protein: CSVAVTGAYGYTF
J gene: TRBJ1-1; D gene: -; clone size: -; V gene: TRBV11-1; CDR3 DNA: TGTGCCAGCAGCCAGGCGGGTGGATACACTGAAGCTTTCTTT; CDR3 protein: CASSQAGGYTEAFF
J gene: TRBJ1-6; D gene: TRBD1; clone size: -; V gene: TRBV5-5; CDR3 DNA: TGTGCCAGCAGCCCCCGGACAGGGAATTTCTATAATTCACCCCTCCACTTT; CDR3 protein: CASSPRTGNFYNSPLHF
J gene: TRBJ2-3; D gene: TRBD2; clone size: -; V gene: TRBV27; CDR3 DNA: TGTGCCAGCAGCCCCCGGGACTACGCCTCCCCAGATACGCAGTATTTT; CDR3 protein: CASSPRDYASPDTQYF
J gene: TRBJ1-2; D gene: -; clone size: -; V gene: TRBV25-1; CDR3 DNA: TGTGCCAGCAGTTTGGGGGGGCTGAATGGCTACACCTTC; CDR3 protein: CASSLGGLNGYTF
J gene: TRBJ2-3; D gene: TRBD2; clone size: few; V gene: TRBV5-6; CDR3 DNA: TGTGCCAGCAGCCGGGGGGACCACTTTTCAGATACGCAGTATTTT; CDR3 protein: CASSRGDHFSDTQYF
J gene: TRBJ2-2; D gene: TRBD2; clone size: -; V gene: TRBV30; CDR3 DNA: TGTGCCTGGAGTTTTACCGGGACTAGCGGGGAGTGCACCGGGGAGCTGTTTTTT; CDR3 protein: CAWSFTGTSGECTGELFF
J gene: TRBJ2-3; D gene: TRBD2; clone size: -; V gene: TRBV5-1; CDR3 DNA: TGCGCCAGCAGCTCACTAGCGGGGGAGACAGATACGCAGTATTTT; CDR3 protein: CASSSLAGETDTQYF
J gene: TRBJ2-5; D gene: TRBD1; clone size: -; V gene: TRBV19; CDR3 DNA: TGTGCCAGTAGTCCAAGACAGGGTTTGACCCAGTACTTC; CDR3 protein: CASSPRQGLTQYF
J gene: TRBJ1-3; D gene: -; clone size: -; V gene: TRBV18; CDR3 DNA: TGTGCCAGCTCACCACCGTACAGGAGCTCTGGAAACACCATATATTTT; CDR3 protein: CASSPPYRSSGNTIYF
J gene: TRBJ2-5; D gene: TRBD1; clone size: -; V gene: TRBV14; CDR3 DNA: TGTGCCAGCAGCCCGACAGGGTGGCAAGAGACCCAGTACTTC; CDR3 protein: CASSPTGWQETQYF
J gene: TRBJ1-1; D gene: TRBD1; clone size: -; V gene: TRBV2; CDR3 DNA: TGTGCCAGCACCCTAAGACAGGGGGTACTAGGGACTGAAGCTTTCTTT; CDR3 protein: CASTLRQGVLGTEAFF
J gene: TRBJ2-7; D gene: -; clone size: -; V gene: TRBV3-1/TRBV3-2; CDR3 DNA: TGTGCCAGCAGTTGGTCAGACTACGAGCAGTACTTC; CDR3 protein: CASSWSDYEQYF
J gene: TRBJ2-3; D gene: TRBD1; clone size: -; V gene: TRBV7-3; CDR3 DNA: TGTGCCAGCAGCCAGAACTCAGGGGGCGGAGATACGCAGTATTTT; CDR3 protein: CASSQNSGGGDTQYF